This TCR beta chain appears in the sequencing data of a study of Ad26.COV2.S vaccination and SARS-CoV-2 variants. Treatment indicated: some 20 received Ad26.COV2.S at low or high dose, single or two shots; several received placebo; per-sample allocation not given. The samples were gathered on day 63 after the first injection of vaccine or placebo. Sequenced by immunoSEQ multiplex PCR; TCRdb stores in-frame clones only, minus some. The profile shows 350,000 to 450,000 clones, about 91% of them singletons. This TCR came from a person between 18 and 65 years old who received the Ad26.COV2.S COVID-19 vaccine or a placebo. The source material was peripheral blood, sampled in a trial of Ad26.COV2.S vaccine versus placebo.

The CDR3 nucleotides are TGTGCCAGCAGCTTAGGAAGGGGGCCCACCGGGGAGCTGTTTTTT. Encoded protein: CASSLGRGPTGELFF. This sequence joins TRBV7-9 and TRBJ2-2; TRBD1 matches at 7 bases. The V segment lost 1 base and the J segment 4 bases; nucleotides outside the gene matches: 3. The germline V gene encodes CDR1 SEHNR and CDR2 FQNEAQ (reference sequence). The CDR3 spans 15 residues.